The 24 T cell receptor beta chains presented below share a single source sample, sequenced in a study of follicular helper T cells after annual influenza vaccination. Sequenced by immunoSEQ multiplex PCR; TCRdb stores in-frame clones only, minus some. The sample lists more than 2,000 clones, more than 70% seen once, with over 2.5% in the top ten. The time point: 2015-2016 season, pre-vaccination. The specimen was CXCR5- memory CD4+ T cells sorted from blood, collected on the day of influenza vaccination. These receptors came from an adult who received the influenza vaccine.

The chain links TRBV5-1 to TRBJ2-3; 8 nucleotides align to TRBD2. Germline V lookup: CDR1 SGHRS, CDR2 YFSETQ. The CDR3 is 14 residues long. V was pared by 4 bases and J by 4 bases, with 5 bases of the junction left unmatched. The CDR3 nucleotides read TGCGCCAGCAGCAGCGGGAGTGGGGCAGATACGCAGTATTTT. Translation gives CASSSGSGADTQYF.

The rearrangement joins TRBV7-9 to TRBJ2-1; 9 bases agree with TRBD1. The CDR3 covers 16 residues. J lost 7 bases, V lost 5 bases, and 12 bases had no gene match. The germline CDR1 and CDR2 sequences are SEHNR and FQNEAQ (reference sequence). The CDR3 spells CASSQGGTGRKNEQFF. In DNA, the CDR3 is TGTGCCAGCAGCCAAGGTGGGACAGGGAGGAAAAATGAGCAGTTCTTC.

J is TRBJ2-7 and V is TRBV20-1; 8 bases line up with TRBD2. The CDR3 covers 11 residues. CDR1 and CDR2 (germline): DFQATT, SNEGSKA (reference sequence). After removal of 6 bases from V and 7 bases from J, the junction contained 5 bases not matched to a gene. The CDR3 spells CSAGTSREQYF. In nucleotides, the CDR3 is TGCAGTGCCGGGACTAGTAGGGAGCAGTACTTC.

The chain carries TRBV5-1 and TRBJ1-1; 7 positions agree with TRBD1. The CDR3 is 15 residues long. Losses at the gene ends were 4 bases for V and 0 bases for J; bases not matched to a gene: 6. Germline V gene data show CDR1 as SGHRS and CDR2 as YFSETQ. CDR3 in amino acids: CASSPLQGLNTEAFF. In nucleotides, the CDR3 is TGCGCCAGCAGCCCGTTACAGGGGCTGAACACTGAAGCTTTCTTT.

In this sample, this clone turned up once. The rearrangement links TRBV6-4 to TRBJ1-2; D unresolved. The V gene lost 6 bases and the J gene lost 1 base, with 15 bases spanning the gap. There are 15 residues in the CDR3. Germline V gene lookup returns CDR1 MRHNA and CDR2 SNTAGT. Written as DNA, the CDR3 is TGTGCCAGCAGCCCCGGAGGAGATCTTAACTATGGCTACACCTTC. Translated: CASSPGGDLNYGYTF.

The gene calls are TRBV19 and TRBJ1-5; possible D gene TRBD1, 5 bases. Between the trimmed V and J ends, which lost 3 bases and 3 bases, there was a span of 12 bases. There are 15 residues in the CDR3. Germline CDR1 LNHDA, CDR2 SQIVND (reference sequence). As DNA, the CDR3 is TGTGCCAGTAGTATCTCGGAGGGGTCCAATCAGCCCCAGCATTTT. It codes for CASSISEGSNQPQHF.

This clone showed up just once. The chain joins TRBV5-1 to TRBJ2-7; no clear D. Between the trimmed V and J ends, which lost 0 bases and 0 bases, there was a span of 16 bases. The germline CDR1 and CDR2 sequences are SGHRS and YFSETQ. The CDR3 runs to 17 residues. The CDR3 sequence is CASSLAIEPNPSYEQYF. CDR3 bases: TGCGCCAGCAGCTTGGCCATCGAGCCCAATCCCTCCTACGAGCAGTACTTC.

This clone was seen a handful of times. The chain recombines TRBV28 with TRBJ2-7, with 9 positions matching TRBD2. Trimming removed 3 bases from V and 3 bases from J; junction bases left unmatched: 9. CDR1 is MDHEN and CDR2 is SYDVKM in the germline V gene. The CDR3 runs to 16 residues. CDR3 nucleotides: TGTGCCAGCAGTTTCCCCGGAAGACTAGCGGACTACGAGCAGTACTTC. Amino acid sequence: CASSFPGRLADYEQYF.

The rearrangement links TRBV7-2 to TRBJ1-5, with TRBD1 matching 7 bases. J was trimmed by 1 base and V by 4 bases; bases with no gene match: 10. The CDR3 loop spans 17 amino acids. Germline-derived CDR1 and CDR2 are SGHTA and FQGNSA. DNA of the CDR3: TGTGCCAGCAGCTCGACAGGGAGTATGATCAGCAATCAGCCCCAGCATTTT. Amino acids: CASSSTGSMISNQPQHF. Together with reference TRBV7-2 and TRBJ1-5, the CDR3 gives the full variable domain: GAGVSQSPSNKVTEKGKDVELRCDPISGHTALYWYRQSLGQGLEFLIYFQGNSAPDKSGLPSDRFSAERTGGSVSTLTIQRTQQEDSAVYLCASSSTGSMISNQPQHFGDGTRLSIL.

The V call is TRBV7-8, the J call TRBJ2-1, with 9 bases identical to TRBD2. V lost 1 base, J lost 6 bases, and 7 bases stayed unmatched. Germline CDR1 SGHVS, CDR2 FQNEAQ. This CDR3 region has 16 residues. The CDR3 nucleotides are TGTGCCAGCAGCTTAGGGCGGGAGGGCCAGGCCAATGAGCAGTTCTTC. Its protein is CASSLGREGQANEQFF.

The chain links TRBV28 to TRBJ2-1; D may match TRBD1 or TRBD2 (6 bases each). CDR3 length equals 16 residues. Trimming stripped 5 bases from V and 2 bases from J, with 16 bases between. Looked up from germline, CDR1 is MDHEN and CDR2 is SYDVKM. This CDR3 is CASSPPQGRPYNEQFF. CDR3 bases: TGTGCCAGCAGTCCCCCCCAGGGGAGGCCCTACAATGAGCAGTTCTTC.

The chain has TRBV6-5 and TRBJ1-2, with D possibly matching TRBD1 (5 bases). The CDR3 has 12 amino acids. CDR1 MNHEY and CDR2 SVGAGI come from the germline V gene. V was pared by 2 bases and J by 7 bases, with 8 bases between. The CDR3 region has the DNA TGTGCCAGCAGTTACGGGGCCGGTGGCTACACCTTC. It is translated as CASSYGAGGYTF.

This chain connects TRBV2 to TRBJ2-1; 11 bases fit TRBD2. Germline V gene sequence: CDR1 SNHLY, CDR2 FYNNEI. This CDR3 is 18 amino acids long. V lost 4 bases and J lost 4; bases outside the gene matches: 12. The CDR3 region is CASSGRMVAGGAYNEQFF. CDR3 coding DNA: TGTGCCAGCAGTGGGCGGATGGTAGCGGGGGGGGCGTACAATGAGCAGTTCTTC.

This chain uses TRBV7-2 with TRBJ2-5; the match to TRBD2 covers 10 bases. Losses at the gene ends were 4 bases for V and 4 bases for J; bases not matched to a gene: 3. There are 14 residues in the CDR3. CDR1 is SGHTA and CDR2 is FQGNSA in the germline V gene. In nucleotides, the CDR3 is TGTGCCAGCAGCTCGGGACTAGCGACAGAGACCCAGTACTTC. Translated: CASSSGLATETQYF. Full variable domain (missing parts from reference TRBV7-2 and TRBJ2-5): GAGVSQSPSNKVTEKGKDVELRCDPISGHTALYWYRQSLGQGLEFLIYFQGNSAPDKSGLPSDRFSAERTGGSVSTLTIQRTQQEDSAVYLCASSSGLATETQYFGPGTRLLVL.

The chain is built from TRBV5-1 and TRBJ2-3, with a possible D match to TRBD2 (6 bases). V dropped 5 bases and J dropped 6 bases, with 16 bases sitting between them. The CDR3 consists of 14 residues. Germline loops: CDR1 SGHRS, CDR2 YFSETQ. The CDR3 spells CASSHRGGDDTQYF. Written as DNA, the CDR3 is TGCGCCAGCAGTCACCGGGGCGGGGACGATACGCAGTATTTT.

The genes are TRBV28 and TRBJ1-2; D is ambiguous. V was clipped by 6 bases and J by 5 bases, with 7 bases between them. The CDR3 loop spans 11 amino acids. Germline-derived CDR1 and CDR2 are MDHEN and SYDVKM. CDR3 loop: CASSVAYGYTF. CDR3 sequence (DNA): TGTGCCAGCAGCGTGGCTTATGGCTACACCTTC.

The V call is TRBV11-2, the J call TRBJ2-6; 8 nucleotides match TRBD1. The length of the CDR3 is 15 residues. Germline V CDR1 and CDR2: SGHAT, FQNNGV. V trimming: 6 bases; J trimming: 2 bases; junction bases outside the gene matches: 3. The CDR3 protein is CASRTQGAGANVLTF. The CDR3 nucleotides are TGTGCCAGCAGAACACAGGGGGCTGGGGCCAACGTCCTGACTTTC. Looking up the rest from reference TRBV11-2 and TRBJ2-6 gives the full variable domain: EAGVAQSPRYKIIEKRQSVAFWCNPISGHATLYWYQQILGQGPKLLIQFQNNGVVDDSQLPKDRFSAERLKGVDSTLKIQPAKLEDSAVYLCASRTQGAGANVLTFGAGSRLTVL.

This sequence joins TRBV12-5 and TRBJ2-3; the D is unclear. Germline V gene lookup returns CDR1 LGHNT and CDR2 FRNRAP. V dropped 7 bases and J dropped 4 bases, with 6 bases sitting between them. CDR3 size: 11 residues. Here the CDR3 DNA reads TGTGCTAGTGCTTCGGCAGATACGCAGTATTTT. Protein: CASASADTQYF. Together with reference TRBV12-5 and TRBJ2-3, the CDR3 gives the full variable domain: DARVTQTPRHKVTEMGQEVTMRCQPILGHNTVFWYRQTMMQGLELLAYFRNRAPLDDSGMPKDRFSAEMPDATLATLKIQPSEPRDSAVYFCASASADTQYFGPGTRLTVL.

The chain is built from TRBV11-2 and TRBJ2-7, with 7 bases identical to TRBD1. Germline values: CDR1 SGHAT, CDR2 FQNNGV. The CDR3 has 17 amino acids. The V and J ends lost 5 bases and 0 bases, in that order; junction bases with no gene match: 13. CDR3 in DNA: TGTGCCAGCAGCATCCCCCGGGACAGATACAGCTCCTACGAGCAGTACTTC. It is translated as CASSIPRDRYSSYEQYF.

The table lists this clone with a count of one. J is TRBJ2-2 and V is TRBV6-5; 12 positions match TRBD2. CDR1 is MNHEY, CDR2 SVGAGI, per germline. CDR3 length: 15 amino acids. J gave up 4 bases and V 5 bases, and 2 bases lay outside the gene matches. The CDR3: CASSRTSGTTGELFF. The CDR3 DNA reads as TGTGCCAGCAGTCGGACTAGCGGGACCACCGGGGAGCTGTTTTTT.

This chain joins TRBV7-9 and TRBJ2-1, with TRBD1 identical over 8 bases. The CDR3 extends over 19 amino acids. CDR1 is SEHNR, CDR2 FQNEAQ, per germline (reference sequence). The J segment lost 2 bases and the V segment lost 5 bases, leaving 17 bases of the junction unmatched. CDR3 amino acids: CASSTRTGPLADTYNEQFF. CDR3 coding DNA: TGTGCCAGCAGCACCCGGACAGGGCCTTTAGCGGATACCTACAATGAGCAGTTCTTC. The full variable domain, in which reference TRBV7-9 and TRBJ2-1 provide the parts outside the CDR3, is DTGVSQNPRHKITKRGQNVTFRCDPISEHNRLYWYRQTLGQGPEFLTYFQNEAQLEKSRLLSDRFSAERPKGSFSTLEIQRTEQGDSAMYLCASSTRTGPLADTYNEQFFGPGTRLTVL.

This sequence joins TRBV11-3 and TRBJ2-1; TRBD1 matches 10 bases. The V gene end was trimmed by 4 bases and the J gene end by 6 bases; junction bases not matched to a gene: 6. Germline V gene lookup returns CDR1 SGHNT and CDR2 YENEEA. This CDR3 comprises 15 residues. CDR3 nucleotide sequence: TGTGCCAGCAGCTCGCGACAGGGGGCCATCAATGAGCAGTTCTTC. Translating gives CASSSRQGAINEQFF.

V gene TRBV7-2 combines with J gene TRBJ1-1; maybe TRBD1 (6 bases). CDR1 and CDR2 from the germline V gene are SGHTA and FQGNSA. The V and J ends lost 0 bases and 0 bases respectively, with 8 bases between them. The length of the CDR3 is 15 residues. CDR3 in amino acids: CASSLAQGMNTEAFF. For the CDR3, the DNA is TGTGCCAGCAGCTTAGCACAGGGTATGAACACTGAAGCTTTCTTT.

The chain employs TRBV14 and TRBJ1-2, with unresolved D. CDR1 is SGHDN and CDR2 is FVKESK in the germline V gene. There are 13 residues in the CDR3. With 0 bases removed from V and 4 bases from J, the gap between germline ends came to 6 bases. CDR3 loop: CASSQDPSYGYTF. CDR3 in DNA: TGTGCCAGCAGCCAAGACCCCAGCTATGGCTACACCTTC.